These 17 T cell receptor beta chains came from one sample sequenced in a study of T cells in Graves' hyperthyroidism and ophthalmopathy. Using RNA transcripts as the source, TCR beta CDR3 regions were amplified. A set of HTBI primers served as the primers for a first-round RT-PCR of the TCR CDR3. TCRdb processed the multiplex PCR reads anew with MiXCR; each CDR3 protein has one entry. In the table there are a few hundred thousand distinct CDR3 sequences, approximately 25% of which are singletons. The sequenced material came from blood. These receptors were collected from a man aged 45-60 years with Graves' hyperthyroidism.

The table lists this clonotype with a few counts. The chain couples TRBV6-5 to TRBJ2-5; 9 nucleotides agree with TRBD2. V shed 2 bases, J shed 5 bases, and the junction held 15 bases outside the gene matches. Germline CDR1 and CDR2: MNHEY and SVGAGI. The CDR3 is 18 amino acids. CDR3 residues: CASSYKGLAEGYGETQYF. Written as DNA, the CDR3 is TGTGCCAGCAGTTACAAGGGACTAGCCGAGGGCTATGGGGAGACCCAGTACTTC.

The rearrangement joins TRBV9 to TRBJ2-3; 9 positions match TRBD1. The CDR3 consists of 15 residues. Germline CDR1 is SGDLS and CDR2 is YYNGEE. Germline trimming cut 3 bases from V and 4 bases from J; bases unmatched to any gene: 6. The CDR3 DNA follows: TGTGCCAGCAGCGATCGGACAGGGGTGGCAGATACGCAGTATTTT. It is translated as CASSDRTGVADTQYF.

This clonotype was seen a few times. The V and J genes are TRBV18 and TRBJ1-3; D is perhaps TRBD1 (6 bases). CDR1 is KGHSH and CDR2 is LQKENI in the germline V gene. The CDR3 loop spans 17 amino acids. Trimming removed 0 bases from V and 0 bases from J, with 12 bases in between. CDR3 amino acids: CASSPPLGASSGNTIYF. CDR3 sequence (DNA): TGTGCCAGCTCACCACCGTTGGGGGCGAGCTCTGGAAACACCATATATTTT.

The genes are TRBV20-1 and TRBJ2-2; no clear D gene. The germline CDR1 and CDR2 sequences are DFQATT and SNEGSKA (reference sequence). With 2 bases removed from V and 2 bases from J, the gap between germline ends came to 9 bases. The CDR3 spans 14 residues. CDR3 sequence reads: CSARLDTNTGELFF. The CDR3 region has the DNA TGCAGTGCTAGATTAGACACAAACACCGGGGAGCTGTTTTTT.

The rearrangement links TRBV4-1 to TRBJ2-3; tentative D call: TRBD1 (6 bases). Germline values: CDR1 MGHRA, CDR2 YSYEKL. V was pared by 0 bases and J by 0 bases, with 10 bases between. There are 16 residues in the CDR3. The CDR3 here is CASSQETGYSTDTQYF. CDR3 in DNA: TGCGCCAGCAGCCAAGAGACAGGATACAGCACAGATACGCAGTATTTT.

This clonotype was seen ten or more times. The chain uses TRBV30 and TRBJ1-1; D not resolved. V was clipped by 8 bases and J by 0 bases, with 13 bases between them. This CDR3 comprises 13 residues. The germline CDR1 and CDR2 sequences are GTSNPN and SVGIG (reference sequence). As DNA, the CDR3 is TGTGCCCTGAAGACCGATATGAACACTGAAGCTTTCTTT. Amino acids: CALKTDMNTEAFF.

The chain carries TRBV7-3 and TRBJ1-5; the match to TRBD1 covers 9 bases. Looked up from germline, CDR1 is SGHTA and CDR2 is FQGTGA. CDR3 length: 17 residues. After removal of 5 bases from V and 2 bases from J, the junction contained 10 bases not matched to a gene. The CDR3 sequence: CASSTPGQGRRNQPQHF. DNA of the CDR3: TGTGCCAGCAGCACACCGGGACAGGGTCGACGCAATCAGCCCCAGCATTTT.

This clonotype was counted only a few times. The genes are TRBV2 and TRBJ1-5; D is unresolved. Germline values: CDR1 SNHLY, CDR2 FYNNEI. This CDR3 contains 14 residues. Trimming cost V 4 bases and J 6 bases, with 13 bases left between them. This CDR3 is CASSAILTGQPQHF. The CDR3 nucleotides read TGTGCCAGCAGTGCTATCCTGACTGGTCAGCCCCAGCATTTT.

This clonotype appeared a single time. The genes are TRBV5-1 and TRBJ2-5, with 10 bases that match TRBD2. CDR1 is SGHRS and CDR2 is YFSETQ in the germline V gene. V trimming: 7 bases; J trimming: 3 bases; junction bases outside the gene matches: 6. The CDR3 length is 14 residues. The CDR3 loop is CASRNLAGEETQYF. In nucleotides, the CDR3 is TGCGCCAGCCGGAACCTAGCGGGAGAAGAGACCCAGTACTTC.

The sample holds many counts of this clonotype. The CDR3 protein is CASSPGGQGDKTQYF. The CDR3 DNA sequence: TGTGCCAGCAGCCCCGGGGGACAGGGCGACAAGACCCAGTACTTC. The V gene is TRBV5-4, the J gene TRBJ2-5, with 9 bases fitting TRBD1. The germline CDR1 and CDR2 sequences are SGHNT and YYREEE (reference sequence). The CDR3 loop spans 15 amino acids. Trimming at V came to 4 bases and at J to 6 bases, leaving 10 bases not matched to a gene.

In its sample, this clonotype was seen a few times. V gene TRBV7-9 combines with J gene TRBJ2-1; D gene uncertain. This CDR3 is 13 amino acids long. The ends were cut back, 1 base at V and 7 bases at J, with 8 bases in the middle. From germline, CDR1 is SEHNR and CDR2 FQNEAQ (reference sequence). CDR3 nucleotide sequence: TGTGCCAGCAGCTTAGTTCTAAATAATGAGCAGTTCTTC. Residues: CASSLVLNNEQFF. The variable domain in full, completed from reference TRBV7-9 and TRBJ2-1, reads DTGVSQNPRHKITKRGQNVTFRCDPISEHNRLYWYRQTLGQGPEFLTYFQNEAQLEKSRLLSDRFSAERPKGSFSTLEIQRTEQGDSAMYLCASSLVLNNEQFFGPGTRLTVL.

This clonotype occurred a few times. The chain joins TRBV5-5 to TRBJ2-3; tentative D call: TRBD1 (5 bases). Germline V gene lookup returns CDR1 SGHKS and CDR2 YYEKEE (reference sequence). The CDR3 has 15 residues. V lost 3 bases and J lost 5, with 16 bases in between. CDR3 coding DNA: TGTGCCAGCAGCTCATTAACGCAGGGTAGAGATACGCAGTATTTT. Amino acids: CASSSLTQGRDTQYF.

This sequence joins TRBV19 and TRBJ2-7; TRBD2 might be the D (6 bases). This CDR3 region has 16 residues. Per the germline V gene, CDR1 is LNHDA and CDR2 is SQIVND (reference sequence). V lost 7 bases to trimming and J lost 2 bases, with 21 bases between them. The CDR3 nucleotides are TGTGCCAGTATTCTACAGGAGGAGGGGATCCCCTACGAGCAGTACTTC. This translates into CASILQEEGIPYEQYF. Using reference TRBV19 and TRBJ2-7 for the parts outside the CDR3, the full variable domain is DGGITQSPKYLFRKEGQNVTLSCEQNLNHDAMYWYRQDPGQGLRLIYYSQIVNDFQKGDIAEGYSVSREKKESFPLTVTSAQKNPTAFYLCASILQEEGIPYEQYFGPGTRLTVT.

The rearrangement links TRBV7-6 to TRBJ1-4; no reliable D call. CDR3 length: 13 amino acids. Per germline, CDR1 SGHVS and CDR2 FNYEAQ. Trimming shortened V by 3 bases and J by 5 bases, and 7 bases separated the two germline ends. In DNA, the CDR3 is TGTGCCAGCAGCTTCCGACACAATGAAAAACTGTTTTTT. Its translation is CASSFRHNEKLFF.

This clonotype was recorded at least ten times. This rearrangement joins TRBV12-3 or TRBV12-4 to TRBJ2-1; TRBD2 agrees at 11 bases. V lost 2 bases to trimming and J lost 6 bases; unmatched junction nucleotides: 9. This CDR3 is 17 amino acids long. Written as DNA, the CDR3 is TGTGCCAGCAGTTTATACCCCGTAGGGACTAGCGGCAATGAGCAGTTCTTC. This codes for CASSLYPVGTSGNEQFF.

The rearrangement joins TRBV5-1 to TRBJ1-1; D is uncertain. With 4 bases removed from V and 4 bases from J, the gap between germline ends came to 8 bases. The CDR3 contains 12 residues. In germline, CDR1 is SGHRS, CDR2 YFSETQ. The CDR3 DNA follows: TGCGCCAGCAGCCTTTCTCCCACTGAAGCTTTCTTT. Translated, it gives CASSLSPTEAFF.

J is TRBJ2-1 and V is TRBV6-5; D may be TRBD2 (5 bases). The CDR3 extends over 14 amino acids. CDR1 is MNHEY and CDR2 is SVGAGI in the germline V gene. Trimming pared 0 bases from V and 7 bases from J, leaving 10 bases between. This CDR3 reads CASSYSGRENEQFF. CDR3 nucleotides: TGTGCCAGCAGTTACTCGGGAAGGGAGAATGAGCAGTTCTTC.